This TCR beta chain was sequenced for a study of T cells in Graves' hyperthyroidism and ophthalmopathy. Findings of the study overall: Blood held most thyroid clonotypes expanded above 0.001 frequency. Separating ophthalmopathy from stable hyperthyroidism was achieved by a 13 V-J model.

The CDR3 spans 13 residues. Germline V lookup: CDR1 GTSNPN, CDR2 SVGIG (reference sequence). Between the trimmed V and J ends, which lost 4 bases and 4 bases, there was a span of 13 bases. Uncontrolled infections, other autoimmune diseases, pregnancy or lactation led to exclusion of patients. Thyroid ultrasound and orbital computed tomography, with clinical symptoms and serum thyroxine and TRAb, informed diagnoses. Amplification targeted TCR beta CDR3 regions from RNA transcripts. The HTBI primer set served for first-round RT-PCR of the TCR CDR3. Using its own MiXCR run on the multiplex PCR reads, TCRdb lists one record per CDR3 protein. The sample holds about 770,000 distinct CDR3 sequences; over 15% are singletons and the top ten take 16%. This clonotype was seen many times. Its specificity is not known.

The clonotype comes from a woman aged 45-65 years with Graves' hyperthyroidism that later progressed to Graves' ophthalmopathy. Sequenced sample: blood. The chain joins TRBV30 to TRBJ1-2; D remains ambiguous. For the CDR3, the DNA is TGTGCCTGGACTGGTGGCCGATTCTATGGCTACACCTTC. It is translated as CAWTGGRFYGYTF.